This T cell receptor (beta chain) was documented in a study of CD8+ T cells in alopecia areata (dated by TCRdb to about 2018). In terms of the full investigation: Skin from C3H/HeJ donors aged about 6-13 months with spontaneous alopecia was grafted onto female C3H/HeJ recipients aged about 7-10 weeks. Scalp tissue and sorted CD4+ and CD8+ peripheral blood T cells from patchy and totalis/universalis alopecia areata patients and from healthy controls were covered by human TCRbeta sequencing. RNA came from the PAXgene miRNA kit for fixed scalp, the miRNeasy kit for PBMCs, and the RNeasy kit for mouse skin. Clonality in the scalp was compared among normal scalp (n=4), patchy alopecia areata scalp (n=8), and alopecia totalis/universalis scalp (n=8). The study used high-throughput TCRbeta sequencing to examine T cell clonal expansion in alopecia areata, in both the C3H/HeJ mouse model and human patients. TCRbeta CDR3 regions were amplified by immunoSEQ multiplex PCR using 35 Vbeta forward and 13 Jbeta reverse primers.

Pooled mouse cutaneous lymph node cells were stained for CD4, CD8alpha, NKG2D, NKG2ACE and other markers, then sorted on a BD Influx. A word on this clone: The antigen this receptor binds is unknown. The gene names and germline sequences given are murine. The read terminates 4 residues before the CDR3 end, so the remaining end is supplied by the germline J gene.

Libraries were prepared through the immunoSEQ multiplex PCR assay. For TCR sequencing, RNA was extracted from every sample and reverse transcribed into cDNA to serve as template. First-strand cDNA was synthesized using SuperScript III with a 2:1 mix of oligo-dT and random hexamers. A synthetic immune receptor repertoire was used to gauge amplification bias, and whatever bias remained was removed computationally. Libraries were sequenced on Illumina HiSeq with 60 bp reads covering the CDR3, read from J toward V. Per the source publication's procedure: Raw reads were preprocessed to remove errors, and CDR3 was defined according to IMGT conventions as the region from the conserved cysteine to phenylalanine. Clonality was computed as 1 minus the Shannon entropy, with the entropy normalized by log2 of the number of productive unique TCRs. CD4 or CD8 identity of scalp clones was inferred by cross-referencing scalp TCRbeta sequences with sorted blood CD4 and CD8 repertoires. Imported from immuneACCESS, the table was reduced by TCRdb to in-frame sequences with V and J called. These copies leave out some clones; in studies compared against another copy, an unresolved V gene accounts for under half, and the cause of the remainder is not known. The V and J calls and clone size were taken over from that table, and D and trimming were inferred from the DNA. The table records 290,000 or so clones for this sample, and not one of them appears only once. 1.2% of the sample is held by the ten biggest clonotypes.

The CDR3 goes from the cysteine to the phenylalanine over 14 residues. Shown are 30 bases from within the CDR3, in frame from base 1. Via the germline V gene, CDR1 is NSHNY and CDR2 SYGAGN. General conclusions and limits of the study: TCR sequences shared between patients were less clear than in mice, possibly partly because of HLA diversity in the patient population. Resident alphabeta T cells in normal human skin are also sequenced, complicating scalp TCR repertoire analysis, unlike mouse skin dominated by gammadelta T cells. Lesional scalp, especially in alopecia totalis/universalis, showed higher clonality and more expanded CD8+ clones than normal scalp, suggesting antigenic drive.

This receptor was obtained from a C3H/HeJ mouse with alopecia areata. This strain possesses the MHC haplotype H2-k. The rearranged chain carries TRBV13-1 and TRBJ2-7, and 12 junctional nucleotides match TRBD2. The material sequenced was CD4+ T cells sorted from a lymph node. The CDR3 here reads CASSDWGGLYEQYF. Partial CDR3 DNA: TGTGCCAGCAGCGACTGGGGGGGCCTATAT.